This entry is about one T cell receptor beta chain. Germline V gene sequence: CDR1 LNHDA, CDR2 SQIVND (reference sequence). The V and J ends lost 5 bases and 4 bases respectively, with 9 bases between them. This CDR3 has 12 amino acids. The data stem from a study of blood T cell repertoires in COVID-19. Produced via immunoSEQ multiplex PCR; TCRdb's table is partial and in-frame only. The data hold about 370,000 clones, with nearly 90% observed a single time. J is TRBJ2-7 and V is TRBV19; weak D call: TRBD1 (5 bases). The source is a man younger than 35 with active or convalescent COVID-19. Material: peripheral blood. This chain's CDR3 is CASSVQGYEQYF. CDR3 nucleotide sequence: TGTGCCAGTAGTGTCCAGGGTTACGAGCAGTACTTC.